One and the same sample provided the 3 T cell receptor beta chains below, sequenced in a study of tumor-infiltrating lymphocytes in primary liver carcinoma. It was from roughly 20-30 mg of unsorted bulk tissue that RNA and DNA were co-extracted. TCR beta cDNA was made from 500 ng total RNA with a constant-region primer. Employing slightly modified ARM-PCR, three nested multiplex PCR rounds were run, and these gave rise to the TCR beta libraries. TRBV1-TRBV30 forward primers and a C-beta reverse primer were used in the first two PCR rounds, which each ran for around 10 cycles. TCRdb redid the calling of the multiplex PCR reads with MiXCR, one entry per CDR3 protein. The table has more than 70,000 distinct CDR3 sequences, 55% to 85% seen once. The sequencing sample was made of liver tumor tissue from sampling region 1. Subset: tumor region T1, superior pole. The source of these receptors is a man aged 35 to 55 with primary liver carcinoma and hepatitis B virus infection.

J is TRBJ2-2 and V is TRBV11-2; 7 nucleotides line up with TRBD1. Germline-derived CDR1 and CDR2 are SGHAT and FQNNGV. The J segment lost 14 bases and the V segment lost 5 bases, leaving 20 bases of the junction unmatched. CDR3 length equals 16 residues. In DNA, the CDR3 is TGTGCCAGCAGCATAAACAGGGGTTTCATCGCCTGGGGACTGTTTTTT. It is translated as CASSINRGFIAWGLFF. Together with reference TRBV11-2 and TRBJ2-2, the CDR3 gives the full variable domain: EAGVAQSPRYKIIEKRQSVAFWCNPISGHATLYWYQQILGQGPKLLIQFQNNGVVDDSQLPKDRFSAERLKGVDSTLKIQPAKLEDSAVYLCASSINRGFIAWGLFFGEGSRLTVL.

This clonotype was found once. Possible read error: a much larger clone is one base away. The chain links TRBV28 to TRBJ2-3, with D tentatively TRBD2 (6 bases). Trimming took off 5 bases at V and 5 bases at J, with 17 bases between the two ends. The V gene's germline CDR1 is MDHEN and CDR2 SYDVKM. The CDR3 runs 15 residues. This CDR3 reads CASSPQLVGGDTQYF. In nucleotides, the CDR3 is TGTGCCAGCAGTCCACAACTAGTGGGAGGAGATACGCAGTATTTT.

Comments on this clonotype: A junction end diverges from the germline sequence, so it may reflect a read error. Here the CDR3 reads CASSLMPGQGAVAGEMFF. In DNA form, the CDR3 reads TGTGCCAGCAGTCTAATGCCGGGACAGGGGGCGGTAGCCGGGGAGATGTTTTTT. J is TRBJ2-2 and V is TRBV12-3 or TRBV12-4, with 12 nucleotides matching TRBD1. The CDR3 length is 18 residues.